Listed below are T cell receptor beta chains from one sample, sequenced in a study of T-cell memory formation after mild COVID-19. One entry per CDR3 protein results from TCRdb running MiXCR on the 5' RACE reads. This sample has about 240,000 distinct CDR3 sequences; more than 8% occur once, and the top ten carry 20% to 25%. The specimen was PBMCs or a T cell subset sorted from them (not recorded which). The receptors derive from a man between 18 and 29 years old who had mild COVID-19 (a few samples of this study predate the infection). Cell type and time point are not known. The CDR3 runs from the conserved cysteine through the conserved F or W. D genes are given only for firm matches. Clone size is stated in some rows and not others, as once, few, many or a class when expanded.

V gene: TRBV6-5
clone size: few
J gene: TRBJ1-1
D gene: -
CDR3 DNA: TGTGCCAGCAGTTACTCGGGAGGCGGGGAGGAAGCTTTCTTT
CDR3 protein: CASSYSGGGEEAFF

V gene: TRBV20-1
clone size: few
J gene: TRBJ2-3
D gene: -
CDR3 DNA: TGCAGTGCTAGAGCGGGGGACCCTACTCAGTATTTT
CDR3 protein: CSARAGDPTQYF

V gene: TRBV4-1
clone size: -
J gene: TRBJ2-3
D gene: -
CDR3 DNA: TGCGCCAGCACTTCGTGGGTATCGGACGGGTTTGCAGATACGCAGTATTTT
CDR3 protein: CASTSWVSDGFADTQYF

V gene: TRBV4-1
clone size: few
J gene: TRBJ2-3
D gene: -
CDR3 DNA: TGCGCCAGCAGCCAAGAGCGCGCGGGGAGGCAGTATTTT
CDR3 protein: CASSQERAGRQYF

V gene: TRBV7-3
clone size: many
J gene: TRBJ2-3
D gene: TRBD1
CDR3 DNA: TGTGCCAGCAGCCGAGGGACAGGAGCTAGCACAGATACGCAGTATTTT
CDR3 protein: CASSRGTGASTDTQYF

V gene: TRBV6-1
clone size: few
J gene: TRBJ1-1
D gene: -
CDR3 DNA: TGTGCCAGCAGACTTACTACGGGGGTCCATCAAGCTTTCTTT
CDR3 protein: CASRLTTGVHQAFF

V gene: TRBV24-1
clone size: many
J gene: TRBJ1-5
D gene: -
CDR3 DNA: TGTGCCACCAGTGACGGCCGGCAGCCCCAGCATTTT
CDR3 protein: CATSDGRQPQHF

V gene: TRBV4-3
clone size: -
J gene: TRBJ1-3
D gene: -
CDR3 DNA: TGCGCCAGCAGCCGATCCACAGACTCTGGAAACACCATATATTTT
CDR3 protein: CASSRSTDSGNTIYF

V gene: TRBV5-6
clone size: few
J gene: TRBJ1-1
D gene: -
CDR3 DNA: TGTGCCAGCAGCTACATTACAGGCGTGGTTGAAGCTTTCTTT
CDR3 protein: CASSYITGVVEAFF

V gene: TRBV11-2
clone size: -
J gene: TRBJ2-1
D gene: TRBD2
CDR3 DNA: TGTGCCAGCAGTCCCCTCGGACTAGCGATGGGTGAGCAGTTCTTC
CDR3 protein: CASSPLGLAMGEQFF

V gene: TRBV20-1
clone size: -
J gene: TRBJ2-3
D gene: TRBD1
CDR3 DNA: TGCAGTATAGGGACAGGGTTCGCAGATACGCAGTATTTT
CDR3 protein: CSIGTGFADTQYF

V gene: TRBV7-2
clone size: few
J gene: TRBJ1-5
D gene: -
CDR3 DNA: TGTGCCAGCAGCAGCGAGTCAGGGATTGATCAGCCCCAGCATTTT
CDR3 protein: CASSSESGIDQPQHF

V gene: TRBV19
clone size: many
J gene: TRBJ1-6
D gene: -
CDR3 DNA: TGTGCCAGTAGTCCAGCAGGTCGGGCTTCACCCCTCCACTTT
CDR3 protein: CASSPAGRASPLHF

V gene: TRBV12-3/TRBV12-4
clone size: many
J gene: TRBJ2-1
D gene: -
CDR3 DNA: TGTGCCAGCAGTTTAGCGCAAATTGAGCAGTTCTTC
CDR3 protein: CASSLAQIEQFF

V gene: TRBV5-1
clone size: -
J gene: TRBJ2-1
D gene: TRBD1
CDR3 DNA: TGCGCCAGCAGCACAACCGGGACAGGGAAGTACAATGAGCAGTTCTTC
CDR3 protein: CASSTTGTGKYNEQFF

V gene: TRBV6-2/TRBV6-3
clone size: -
J gene: TRBJ1-5
D gene: TRBD1
CDR3 DNA: TGTGCCAGCAGGCCACAGGGGGCCCAGAGCAATCAGCCCCAGCATTTT
CDR3 protein: CASRPQGAQSNQPQHF

V gene: TRBV7-2
clone size: -
J gene: TRBJ2-4
D gene: TRBD2
CDR3 DNA: TGTGCCAGCAGCTTCATAAGCGGGGGGGAAAACATTCAGTACTTC
CDR3 protein: CASSFISGGENIQYF